This TCR beta chain was captured in a study of shared clonotypes between healthy human individuals. CDR1 is MNHEY, CDR2 SVGAGI, per germline. The CDR3 contains 13 residues. Trimming removed 7 bases from V and 1 base from J, with 5 bases in between. Data came from immunoSEQ multiplex PCR; TCRdb stores just in-frame clones and leaves some out. The repertoire holds about 600,000 clones, with more than 95% as singletons. It was CD45RO-negative cells, positively selected for CCR7, that made up naive CD8 cells, with terminally differentiated effector memory CD45RA+ cells excluded. Sequencing was performed on naive CD8+ T cells sorted from blood. The chain couples TRBV6-5 to TRBJ2-6; D remains unclear. The sequence derives from a man in his thirties or forties in good health. CDR3 nucleotides: TGTGCCAGCAATCCGTCTGGGGCCAACGTCCTGACTTTC. It translates to CASNPSGANVLTF.